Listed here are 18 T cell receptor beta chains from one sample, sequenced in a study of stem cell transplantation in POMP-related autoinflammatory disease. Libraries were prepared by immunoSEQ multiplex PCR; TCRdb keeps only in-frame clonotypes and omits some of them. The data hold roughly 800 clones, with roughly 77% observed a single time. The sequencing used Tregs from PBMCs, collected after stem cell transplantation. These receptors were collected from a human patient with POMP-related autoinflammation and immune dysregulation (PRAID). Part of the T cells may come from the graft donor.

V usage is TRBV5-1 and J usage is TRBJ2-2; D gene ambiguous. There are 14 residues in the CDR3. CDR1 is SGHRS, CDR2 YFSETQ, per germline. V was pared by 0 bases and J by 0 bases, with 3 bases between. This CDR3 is CASSLDPNTGELFF. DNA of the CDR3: TGCGCCAGCAGCTTGGACCCGAACACCGGGGAGCTGTTTTTT. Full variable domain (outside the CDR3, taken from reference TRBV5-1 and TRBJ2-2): KAGVTQTPRYLIKTRGQQVTLSCSPISGHRSVSWYQQTPGQGLQFLFEYFSETQRNKGNFPGRFSGRQFSNSRSEMNVSTLELGDSALYLCASSLDPNTGELFFGEGSRLTVL.

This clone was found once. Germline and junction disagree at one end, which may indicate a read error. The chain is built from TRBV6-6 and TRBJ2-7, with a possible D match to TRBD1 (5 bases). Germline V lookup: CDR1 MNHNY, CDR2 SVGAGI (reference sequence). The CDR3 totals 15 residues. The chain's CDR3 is CASCYPTDSHYEQYF. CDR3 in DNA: TGTGCCAGCTGTTACCCTACCGACAGCCACTACGAGCAGTACTTC.

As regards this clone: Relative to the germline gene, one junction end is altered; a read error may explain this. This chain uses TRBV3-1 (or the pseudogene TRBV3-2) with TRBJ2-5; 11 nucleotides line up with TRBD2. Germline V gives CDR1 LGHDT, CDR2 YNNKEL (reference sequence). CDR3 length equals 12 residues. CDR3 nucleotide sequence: TGTGCCAGCAGCCCCGAGGGACTAGCGGTCCACTTC. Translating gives CASSPEGLAVHF.

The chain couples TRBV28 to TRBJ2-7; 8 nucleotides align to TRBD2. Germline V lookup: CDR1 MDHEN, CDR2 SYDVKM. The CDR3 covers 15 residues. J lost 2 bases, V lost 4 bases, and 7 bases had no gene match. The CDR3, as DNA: TGTGCCAGCAGTTCCCCCGGGACTAGACCCTACGAGCAGTACTTC. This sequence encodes CASSSPGTRPYEQYF.

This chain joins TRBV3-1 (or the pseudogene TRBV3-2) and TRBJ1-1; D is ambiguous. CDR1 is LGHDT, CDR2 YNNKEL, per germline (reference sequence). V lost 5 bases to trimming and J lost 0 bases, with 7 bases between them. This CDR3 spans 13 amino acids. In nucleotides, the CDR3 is TGTGCCAGCAGCGCTACAGTGAACACTGAAGCTTTCTTT. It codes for CASSATVNTEAFF.

Here the CDR3 reads CASSRDARGNQPQHF. CDR3 DNA: TGTGCCAGCAGTCGGGACGCCCGAGGCAATCAGCCCCAGCATTTT. The chain uses TRBV6-5 and TRBJ1-5; D perhaps matches TRBD1 (5 bases). The germline gives CDR1 MNHEY, CDR2 SVGAGI. With 5 bases removed from V and 2 bases from J, the gap between germline ends came to 13 bases. CDR3 length equals 15 residues.

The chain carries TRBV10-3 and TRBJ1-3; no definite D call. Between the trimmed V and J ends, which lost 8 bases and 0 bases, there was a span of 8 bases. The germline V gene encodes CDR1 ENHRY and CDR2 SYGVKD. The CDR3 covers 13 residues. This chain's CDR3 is CAIGGGSGNTIYF. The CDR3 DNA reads TGTGCCATCGGTGGCGGCTCTGGAAACACCATATATTTT.

CDR3 protein: CASSRQGSGGYTF. CDR3 bases: TGTGCCAGTAGTCGACAGGGCTCTGGTGGCTACACCTTC. The chain carries TRBV19 and TRBJ1-2, with 7 bases fitting TRBD1. Germline V lookup: CDR1 LNHDA, CDR2 SQIVND (reference sequence). There are 13 residues in the CDR3. V shed 5 bases, J shed 7 bases, and the junction held 7 bases outside the gene matches. Full variable domain (remainder filled in from reference TRBV19 and TRBJ1-2): DGGITQSPKYLFRKEGQNVTLSCEQNLNHDAMYWYRQDPGQGLRLIYYSQIVNDFQKGDIAEGYSVSREKKESFPLTVTSAQKNPTAFYLCASSRQGSGGYTFGSGTRLTVV.

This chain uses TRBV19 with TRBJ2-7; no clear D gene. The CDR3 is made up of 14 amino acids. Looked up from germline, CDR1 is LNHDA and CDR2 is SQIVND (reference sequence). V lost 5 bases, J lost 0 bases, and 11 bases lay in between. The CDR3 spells CASSREQSSYEQYF. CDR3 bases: TGTGCCAGTAGTCGAGAGCAGAGCTCCTACGAGCAGTACTTC.

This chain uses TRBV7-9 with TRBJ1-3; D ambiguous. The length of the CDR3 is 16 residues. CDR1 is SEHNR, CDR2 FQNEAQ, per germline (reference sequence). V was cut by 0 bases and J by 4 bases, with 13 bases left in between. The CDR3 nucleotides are TGTGCCAGCAGCTTAGCCGCAGGCCTTGAGGGAAACACCATATATTTT. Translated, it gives CASSLAAGLEGNTIYF.

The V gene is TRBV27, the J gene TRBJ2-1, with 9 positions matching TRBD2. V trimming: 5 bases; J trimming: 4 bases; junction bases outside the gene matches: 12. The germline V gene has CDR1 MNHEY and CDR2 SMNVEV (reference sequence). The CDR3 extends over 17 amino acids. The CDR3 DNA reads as TGTGCCAGCAGTCCGGGACTAGCCTGGGAGAAATACAATGAGCAGTTCTTC. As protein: CASSPGLAWEKYNEQFF.

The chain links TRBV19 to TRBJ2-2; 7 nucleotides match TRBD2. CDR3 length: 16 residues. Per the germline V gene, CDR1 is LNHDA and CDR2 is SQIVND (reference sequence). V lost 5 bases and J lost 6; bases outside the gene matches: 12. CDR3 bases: TGTGCCAGTAGTCAGGGAACTAGCGCTAGGTCCGGGGAGCTGTTTTTT. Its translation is CASSQGTSARSGELFF.

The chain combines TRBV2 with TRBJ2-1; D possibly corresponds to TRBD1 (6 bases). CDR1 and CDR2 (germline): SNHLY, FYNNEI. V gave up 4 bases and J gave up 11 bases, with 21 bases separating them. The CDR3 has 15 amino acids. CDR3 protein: CASSGVDRLVLKQFF. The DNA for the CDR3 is TGTGCCAGCAGTGGGGTAGACAGGTTGGTTTTAAAGCAGTTCTTC.

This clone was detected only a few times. As DNA, the CDR3 is TGTGCCAGCAGTTTAACGCCGAACACTGAAGCTTTCTTT. Amino acid sequence: CASSLTPNTEAFF. The rearrangement links TRBV12-3 or TRBV12-4 to TRBJ1-1; D unclear. The CDR3 runs to 13 residues. V was shortened by 2 bases and J by 1 base, with 5 bases between the two germline ends.

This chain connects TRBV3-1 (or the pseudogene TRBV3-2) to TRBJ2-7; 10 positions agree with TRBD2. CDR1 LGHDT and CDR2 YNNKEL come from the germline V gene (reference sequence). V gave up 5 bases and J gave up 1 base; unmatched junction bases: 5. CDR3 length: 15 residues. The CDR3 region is CASSISGRKSYEQYF. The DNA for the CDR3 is TGTGCCAGCAGCATTAGCGGGAGGAAGTCCTACGAGCAGTACTTC.

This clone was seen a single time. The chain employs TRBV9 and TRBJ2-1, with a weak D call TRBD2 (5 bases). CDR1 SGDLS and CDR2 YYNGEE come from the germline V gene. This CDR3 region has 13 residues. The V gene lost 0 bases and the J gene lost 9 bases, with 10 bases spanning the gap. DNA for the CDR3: TGTGCCAGCAGCGTAGCCCACGGAGGTGAGCAGTTCTTC. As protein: CASSVAHGGEQFF. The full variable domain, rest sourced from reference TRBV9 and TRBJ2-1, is DSGVTQTPKHLITATGQRVTLRCSPRSGDLSVYWYQQSLDQGLQFLIQYYNGEERAKGNILERFSAQQFPDLHSELNLSSLELGDSALYFCASSVAHGGEQFFGPGTRLTVL.

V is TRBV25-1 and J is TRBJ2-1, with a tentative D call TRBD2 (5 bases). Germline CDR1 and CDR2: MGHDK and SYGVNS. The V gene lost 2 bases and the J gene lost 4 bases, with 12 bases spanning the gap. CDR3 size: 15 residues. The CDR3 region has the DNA TGTGCCAGCAGTGAAATGAGCGGCCTTTACAATGAGCAGTTCTTC. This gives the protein CASSEMSGLYNEQFF.

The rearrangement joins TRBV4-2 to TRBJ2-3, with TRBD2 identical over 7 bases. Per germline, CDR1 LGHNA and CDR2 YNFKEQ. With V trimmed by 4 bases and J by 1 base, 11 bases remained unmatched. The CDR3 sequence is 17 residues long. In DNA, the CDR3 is TGTGCCAGCAGCCCCCGGAGAGGGAGGGCCGGCACAGATACGCAGTATTTT. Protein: CASSPRRGRAGTDTQYF.